The clone carrying this T cell receptor (beta chain) was seen at least ten times. What it recognizes is unknown. Trimming cost V 6 bases and J 6 bases, with 22 bases left between them. The CDR3 extends over 16 amino acids. Looked up from germline, CDR1 is SGHVS and CDR2 is FQNEAQ. The sample originates from a study of T cell repertoires in cytomegalovirus infection. Study summary: Carrying CMV and the relevant HLA type showed in public TCR beta signatures. Study results and caveats: The ex vivo response was dominated by HLA-C-restricted CMV-specific TCR beta clonotypes. Adding up the frequency of public TCR beta families identified people who carried CMV plus the relevant HLA.

MiXCR was run by TCRdb on the reads, yielding one entry per CDR3 protein. The data show approximately 500,000 distinct CDR3 sequences, 15% to 20% seen once. The sequenced sample was CD8+ T cells from PBMCs. The clonotype was recovered from a human donor in good health (CMV status not recorded). Some clones in this sample may be carry-over from other donors' samples. This chain joins TRBV7-8 and TRBJ2-3; D not resolved. CDR3 in DNA: TGTGCCAGCAGACCTACCCGTCAGGACCCTATGGATACGCAGTATTTT. Translating it yields CASRPTRQDPMDTQYF.